A single T cell receptor (beta chain) is shown here with its context. V was clipped by 0 bases and J by 7 bases, with 10 bases between them. The CDR3 sequence is 13 residues long. Germline V gene lookup returns CDR1 ENHRY and CDR2 SYGVKD. Per the original methods: Nucleated cell counts were estimated from reference gene primer amplification. Profiling relied on immunoSEQ multiplex PCR, and the TCRdb table lists in-frame clones only, not all of them. Clonal size and the V and J genes are those of that table, whereas D and trimming came from the DNA. This sample carries roughly 250,000 clones, more than 70% of them seen once, and the ten largest clones take more than 0.95%. The source of the sample is a study of blood T cell repertoires in COVID-19. Across the whole study: Both acute and convalescent COVID-19 samples were obtained from the United States, Italy and Spain.

Sequencing was performed on peripheral blood. This chain connects TRBV10-3 to TRBJ2-7; the D gene is possibly TRBD2 (6 bases). The clonotype was recovered from a woman in her thirties or forties who had recovered from COVID-19. The CDR3 region has the DNA TGTGCCATCAGTGAGTCGGTCGGGGGAGAGCAGTACTTC. Protein: CAISESVGGEQYF.